This T cell receptor (beta chain) was recovered during a study of early T cells in non-severe SARS-CoV-2 infection. Study overall: Unsorted whole-blood RNA was sequenced in bulk, leaving chains unpaired. Study-wide results and limits: Using VDJdb, the matching emphasized anti-spike CD8 responses while missing private and CD4 specificities.

Germline values: CDR1 ENHRY, CDR2 SYGVKD. The CDR3 extends over 13 amino acids. Individual cDNA molecules carried attached unique molecular identifiers. TCRdb reanalysed the 5' RACE reads using MiXCR and keeps one entry per CDR3 protein. Among 25,000 to 35,000 distinct CDR3 sequences listed, about 5.1% were seen once. Comments on this clonotype: Its antigen is currently unknown. A read error may produce the germline difference seen at one junction end.

This sequence originates from an adult who was a healthcare worker with PCR-confirmed SARS-CoV-2 infection or an uninfected control (not recorded which). The sample consisted of whole blood. The chain uses TRBV10-3 and TRBJ1-1, with D possibly being TRBD1 (6 bases). The CDR3: CDISESIQGEAFF. The CDR3 DNA reads TGTGACATCAGTGAGTCGATACAGGGTGAAGCTTTCTTT.